This T cell receptor (beta chain) was profiled in a study of type 1 regulatory T cells. Study summary: T-allo10 is an in vitro-generated, Tr1-enriched CD4 T cell product specific for alloantigen.

TCRdb independently ran MiXCR on the reads; one entry per CDR3 protein. The sample contains roughly 18,000 distinct CDR3 sequences, 10% of which appear only once. V lost 6 bases and J 0 bases, leaving 15 bases between the germline ends. Germline values: CDR1 MNHNY, CDR2 SVGAGI (reference sequence). This CDR3 has 15 residues. This clonotype has ten or more counts. This rearrangement joins TRBV6-6 to TRBJ2-7; D gene unclear. Sequences were obtained from CD4+ T cells, either the whole sample or a sorted fraction (not recorded which). The sequence derives from a human donor in good health. CDR3 in DNA: TGTGCCAGCAGCTCCGAGCCCCGAGGCTCCTACGAGCAGTACTTC. Amino acids: CASSSEPRGSYEQYF.